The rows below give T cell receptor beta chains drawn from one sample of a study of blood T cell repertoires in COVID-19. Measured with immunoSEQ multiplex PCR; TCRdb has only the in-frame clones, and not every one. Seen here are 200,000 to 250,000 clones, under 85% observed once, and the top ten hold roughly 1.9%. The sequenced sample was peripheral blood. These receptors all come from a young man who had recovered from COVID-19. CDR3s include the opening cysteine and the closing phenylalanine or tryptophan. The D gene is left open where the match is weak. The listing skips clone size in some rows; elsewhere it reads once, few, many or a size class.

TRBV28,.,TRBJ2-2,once,CASRQYTGELFF,TGTGCCAGCAGACAGTACACCGGGGAGCTGTTTTTT
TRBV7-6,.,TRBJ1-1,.,CASSLAEGRLDTEAFF,TGTGCCAGCAGCTTAGCGGAGGGTCGCCTGGACACTGAAGCTTTCTTT
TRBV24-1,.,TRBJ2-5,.,CATSDPHRVQYF,TGTGCCACCAGTGACCCACACAGGGTCCAGTACTTC
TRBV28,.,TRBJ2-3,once,CASSLPTKGGDTQYF,TGTGCCAGCAGTTTACCCACCAAAGGCGGGGATACGCAGTATTTT
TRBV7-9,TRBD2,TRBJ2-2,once,CASSPQTSGGAGTGELFF,TGTGCCAGCAGCCCCCAAACTAGCGGGGGGGCTGGGACCGGGGAGCTGTTTTTT
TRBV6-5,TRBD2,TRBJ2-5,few,CASSYSTSGGETQYF,TGTGCCAGCAGTTACTCGACTAGCGGGGGAGAGACCCAGTACTTC
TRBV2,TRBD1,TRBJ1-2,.,CASVGQGAIYGYTF,TGTGCCAGCGTCGGACAGGGGGCTATCTATGGCTACACCTTC
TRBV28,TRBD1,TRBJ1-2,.,CASSSPGQGYGYTF,TGTGCCAGCAGTTCCCCGGGACAGGGCTATGGCTACACCTTC
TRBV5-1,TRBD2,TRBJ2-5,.,CASSLGLAGGETQYF,TGCGCCAGCAGCTTGGGGCTAGCGGGGGGGGAGACCCAGTACTTC
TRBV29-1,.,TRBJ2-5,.,CSGWTVEETQYF,TGCAGCGGATGGACTGTTGAAGAGACCCAGTACTTC
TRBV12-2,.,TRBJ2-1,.,CASRLDARGGEQFF,TGTGCAAGTCGCTTAGATGCTCGAGGAGGTGAGCAGTTCTTC
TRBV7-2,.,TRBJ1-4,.,CASSLRMGTVGELFF,TGTGCCAGCAGCCTACGGATGGGTACCGTCGGGGAACTGTTTTTT
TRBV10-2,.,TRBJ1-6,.,CASSESSDWQVASPLHF,TGCGCCAGCAGTGAGTCATCGGATTGGCAGGTGGCGTCACCCCTCCACTTT
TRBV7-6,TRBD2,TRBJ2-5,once,CASSLLGGSTQETQYF,TGTGCCAGCAGCTTACTCGGGGGGTCGACACAAGAGACCCAGTACTTC
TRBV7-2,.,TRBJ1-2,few,CASSPGGGNSGYTF,TGTGCCAGCAGCCCCGGCGGGGGGAACAGTGGCTACACCTTC
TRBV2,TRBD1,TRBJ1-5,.,CASTGTGQARGQPQHF,TGTGCCAGCACTGGGACGGGACAGGCGAGGGGTCAGCCCCAGCATTTT
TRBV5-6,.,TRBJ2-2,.,CASSLLFAGELFF,TGTGCCAGCAGCTTGCTTTTTGCCGGGGAGCTGTTTTTT
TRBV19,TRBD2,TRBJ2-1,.,CASSPEAGLAGRNEQFF,TGTGCCAGTAGTCCAGAGGCAGGGCTAGCGGGGAGGAATGAGCAGTTCTTC
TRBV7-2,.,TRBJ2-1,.,CASSFYSGTFLHNEQFF,TGTGCCAGCAGCTTCTACTCCGGGACTTTCCTACACAATGAGCAGTTCTTC
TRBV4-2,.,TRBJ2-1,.,CASSQAGGVYNEQFF,TGTGCCAGCAGCCAAGCCGGGGGAGTCTACAATGAGCAGTTCTTC
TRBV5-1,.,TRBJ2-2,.,CASSLAREDTGELFF,TGCGCCAGCAGCTTGGCTAGGGAGGACACCGGGGAGCTGTTTTTT
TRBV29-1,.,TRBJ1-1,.,CSVLGHVSAEAFF,TGCAGCGTTTTAGGCCATGTAAGCGCTGAAGCTTTCTTT
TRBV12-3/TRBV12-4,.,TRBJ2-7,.,CASRGGHPEQYF,TGTGCCAGCAGGGGCGGACATCCCGAGCAGTACTTC
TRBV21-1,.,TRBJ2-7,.,CASDRGPYEQYF,TGTGCCAGTGACAGGGGGCCCTACGAGCAGTACTTC
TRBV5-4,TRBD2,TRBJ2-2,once,CASSGAGGALLNTGELFF,TGTGCCAGCAGCGGTGCGGGGGGAGCCCTCCTGAACACCGGGGAGCTGTTTTTT
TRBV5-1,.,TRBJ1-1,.,CASSPARGNTEAFF,TGCGCCAGCAGCCCGGCCAGGGGGAACACTGAAGCTTTCTTT
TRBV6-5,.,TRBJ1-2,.,CASSPGGLKGYTF,TGTGCCAGCAGCCCCGGAGGGTTGAAAGGCTACACCTTC
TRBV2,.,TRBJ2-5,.,CASSESETQYF,TGTGCCAGCAGTGAATCTGAGACCCAGTACTTC
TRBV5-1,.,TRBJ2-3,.,CASSLAGNPTDTQYF,TGCGCCAGCAGCTTGGCCGGGAACCCCACAGATACGCAGTATTTT
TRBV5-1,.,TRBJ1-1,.,CASSLRAGMNTEAFF,TGCGCCAGCAGCTTGCGGGCAGGGATGAACACTGAAGCTTTCTTT
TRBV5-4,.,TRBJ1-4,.,CASSLGSQGGKKLFF,TGTGCCAGCAGCTTGGGTTCCCAGGGAGGAAAAAAACTGTTTTTT
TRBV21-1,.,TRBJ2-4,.,CASSAFRDLRKNIQYF,TGTGCCAGCAGCGCGTTCCGGGACTTGAGAAAAAACATTCAGTACTTC
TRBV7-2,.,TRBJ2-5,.,CASSFRTDQETQYF,TGTGCCAGCAGCTTTCGGACAGACCAAGAGACCCAGTACTTC
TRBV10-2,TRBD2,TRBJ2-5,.,CASTGTSGVETQYF,TGCGCCAGCACCGGGACTAGCGGGGTAGAGACCCAGTACTTC
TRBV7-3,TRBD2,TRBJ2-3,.,CASSAQGLAGRADTQYF,TGTGCCAGCAGCGCCCAGGGACTAGCGGGGAGAGCAGATACGCAGTATTTT
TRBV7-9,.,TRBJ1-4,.,CASSSGAREKLFF,TGTGCCAGCAGCTCAGGGGCCAGGGAAAAACTGTTTTTT
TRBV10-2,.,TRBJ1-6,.,CASSEPGSVSPLHF,TGCGCCAGCAGTGAGCCAGGTTCGGTCTCACCCCTCCACTTT
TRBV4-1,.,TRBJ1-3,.,CASSPHTYRAVSGNTIYF,TGCGCCAGCAGCCCACACACCTACAGGGCGGTCTCTGGAAACACCATATATTTT
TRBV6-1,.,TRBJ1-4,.,CASSEVNEKLFF,TGTGCCAGCAGCGAGGTCAATGAAAAACTGTTTTTT
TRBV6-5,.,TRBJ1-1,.,CASSYRDNTEAFF,TGTGCCAGCAGCTACAGAGATAACACTGAAGCTTTCTTT
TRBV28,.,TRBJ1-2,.,CASKSGFDGYTF,TGTGCCAGCAAGTCAGGGTTCGATGGCTACACCTTC
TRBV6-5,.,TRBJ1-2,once,CASSTDSSGYTF,TGTGCCAGCAGCACTGACAGCTCTGGCTACACCTTC
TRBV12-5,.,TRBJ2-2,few,CASGFLDTWRDPFNTGELFF,TGTGCTAGTGGCTTCTTGGACACCTGGCGGGATCCATTTAACACCGGGGAGCTGTTTTTT
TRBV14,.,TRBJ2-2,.,CASSPGQPTGELFF,TGTGCCAGCAGTCCTGGACAGCCCACCGGGGAGCTGTTTTTT
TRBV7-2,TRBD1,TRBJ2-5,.,CASSRDRAETQYF,TGTGCCAGCAGCCGGGACAGGGCAGAGACCCAGTACTTC
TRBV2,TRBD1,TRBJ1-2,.,CASSMGWDRTYGYTF,TGTGCCAGCAGTATGGGATGGGACAGAACCTATGGCTACACCTTC
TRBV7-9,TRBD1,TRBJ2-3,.,CASSSGQGADTQYF,TGTGCCAGCAGCTCGGGACAGGGGGCAGATACGCAGTATTTT
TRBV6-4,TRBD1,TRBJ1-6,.,CASSDSGGDSPLHF,TGTGCCAGCAGTGACTCAGGGGGCGATTCACCCCTCCACTTT
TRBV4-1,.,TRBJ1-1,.,CASSQGVGSLNTEAFF,TGCGCCAGCAGCCAAGGGGTGGGGAGCCTTAACACTGAAGCTTTCTTT
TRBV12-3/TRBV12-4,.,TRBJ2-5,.,CASSSLGGETQYF,TGTGCCAGCAGTAGTCTAGGGGGTGAGACCCAGTACTTC
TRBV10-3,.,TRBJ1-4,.,CAISEDGNPNEKLFF,TGTGCCATCAGTGAAGACGGGAATCCTAATGAAAAACTGTTTTTT
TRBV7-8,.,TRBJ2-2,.,CASSLEGGVTGELFF,TGTGCCAGCAGCTTAGAAGGAGGGGTAACCGGGGAGCTGTTTTTT
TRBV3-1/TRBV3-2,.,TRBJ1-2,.,CASSQVQSYGYTF,TGTGCCAGCAGCCAAGTACAGTCATATGGCTACACCTTC
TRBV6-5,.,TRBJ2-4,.,CASSPDKYSQYF,TGTGCCAGCAGTCCCGACAAGTATTCACAGTACTTC
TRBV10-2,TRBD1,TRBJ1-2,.,CASSSGDRYLNGYTF,TGCGCCAGCAGTTCCGGGGACAGATACCTAAATGGCTACACCTTC